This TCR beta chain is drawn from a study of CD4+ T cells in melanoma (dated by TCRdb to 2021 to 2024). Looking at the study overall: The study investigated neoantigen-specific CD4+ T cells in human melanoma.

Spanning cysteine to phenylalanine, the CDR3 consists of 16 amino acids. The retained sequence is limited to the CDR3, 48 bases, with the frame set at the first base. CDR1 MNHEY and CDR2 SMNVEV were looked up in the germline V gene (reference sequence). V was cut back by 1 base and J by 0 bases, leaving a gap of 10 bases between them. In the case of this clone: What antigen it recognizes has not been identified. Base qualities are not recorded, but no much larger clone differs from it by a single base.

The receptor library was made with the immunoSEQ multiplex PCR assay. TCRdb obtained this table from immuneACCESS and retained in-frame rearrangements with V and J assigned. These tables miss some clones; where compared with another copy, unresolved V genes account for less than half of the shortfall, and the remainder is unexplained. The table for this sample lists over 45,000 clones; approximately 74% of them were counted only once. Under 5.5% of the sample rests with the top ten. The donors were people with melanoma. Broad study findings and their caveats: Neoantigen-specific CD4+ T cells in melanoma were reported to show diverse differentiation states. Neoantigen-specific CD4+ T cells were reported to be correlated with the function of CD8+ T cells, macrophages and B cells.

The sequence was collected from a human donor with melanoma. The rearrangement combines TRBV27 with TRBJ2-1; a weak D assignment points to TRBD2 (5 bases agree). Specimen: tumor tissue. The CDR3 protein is CASSLWGGSSYNEQFF. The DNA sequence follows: TGTGCCAGCAGTTTATGGGGTGGGAGCTCCTACAATGAGCAGTTCTTC.